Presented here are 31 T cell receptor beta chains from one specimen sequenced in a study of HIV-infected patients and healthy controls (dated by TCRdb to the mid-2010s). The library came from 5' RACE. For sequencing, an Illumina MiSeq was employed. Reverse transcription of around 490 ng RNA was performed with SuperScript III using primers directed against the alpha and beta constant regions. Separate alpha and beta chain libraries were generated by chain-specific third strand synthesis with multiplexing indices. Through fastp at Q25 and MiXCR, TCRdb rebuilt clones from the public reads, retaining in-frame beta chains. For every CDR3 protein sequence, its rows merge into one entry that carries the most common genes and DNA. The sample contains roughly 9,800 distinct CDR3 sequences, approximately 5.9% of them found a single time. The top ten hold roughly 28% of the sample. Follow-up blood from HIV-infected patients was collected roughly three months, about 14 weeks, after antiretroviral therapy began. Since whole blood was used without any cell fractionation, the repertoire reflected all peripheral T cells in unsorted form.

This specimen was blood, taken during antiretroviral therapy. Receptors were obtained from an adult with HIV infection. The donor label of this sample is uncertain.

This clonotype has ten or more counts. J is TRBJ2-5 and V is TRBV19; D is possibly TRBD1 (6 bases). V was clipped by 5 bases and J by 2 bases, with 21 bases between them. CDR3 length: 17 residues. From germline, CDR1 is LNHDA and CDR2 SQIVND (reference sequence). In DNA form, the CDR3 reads TGTGCCAGTAGTTACGGACAGCGAAGACCTGGACAAGAGACCCAGTACTTC. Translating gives CASSYGQRRPGQETQYF.

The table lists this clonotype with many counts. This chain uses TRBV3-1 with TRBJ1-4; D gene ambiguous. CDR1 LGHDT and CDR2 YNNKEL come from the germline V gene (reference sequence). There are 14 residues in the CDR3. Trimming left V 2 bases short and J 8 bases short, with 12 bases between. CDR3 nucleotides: TGTGCCAGCAGCCAAAACGGCGGGGTCGAAAAACTGTTTTTT. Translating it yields CASSQNGGVEKLFF. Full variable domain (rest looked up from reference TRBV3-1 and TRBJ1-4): DTAVSQTPKYLVTQMGNDKSIKCEQNLGHDTMYWYKQDSKKFLKIMFSYNNKELIINETVPNRFSPKSPDKAHLNLHINSLELGDSAVYFCASSQNGGVEKLFFGSGTQLSVL.

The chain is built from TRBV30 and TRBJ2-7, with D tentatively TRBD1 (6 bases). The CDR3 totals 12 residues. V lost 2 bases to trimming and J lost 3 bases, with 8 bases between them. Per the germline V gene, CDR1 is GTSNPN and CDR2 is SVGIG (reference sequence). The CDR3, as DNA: TGTGCCTGGAGTCCGACAGGCTACGAGCAGTACTTC. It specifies CAWSPTGYEQYF.

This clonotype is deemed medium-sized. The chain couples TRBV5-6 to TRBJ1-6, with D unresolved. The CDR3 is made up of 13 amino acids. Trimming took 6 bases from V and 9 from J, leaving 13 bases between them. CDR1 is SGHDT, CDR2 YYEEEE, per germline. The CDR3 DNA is TGTGCCAGCAAAACGCTTACCGGTTCACCCCTCCACTTT. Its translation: CASKTLTGSPLHF.

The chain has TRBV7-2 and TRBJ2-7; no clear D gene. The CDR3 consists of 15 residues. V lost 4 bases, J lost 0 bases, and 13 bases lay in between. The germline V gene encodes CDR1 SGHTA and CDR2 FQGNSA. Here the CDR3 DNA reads TGTGCCAGCAGCTCCCCGCAGGTCCTCTCCTACGAGCAGTACTTC. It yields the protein CASSSPQVLSYEQYF.

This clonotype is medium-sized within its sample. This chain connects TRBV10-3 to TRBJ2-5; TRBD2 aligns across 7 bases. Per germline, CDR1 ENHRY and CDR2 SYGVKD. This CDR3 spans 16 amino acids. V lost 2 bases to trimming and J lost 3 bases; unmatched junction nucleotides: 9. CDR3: CAISEGASGNKETQYF. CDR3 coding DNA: TGTGCCATCAGTGAGGGGGCTAGCGGAAATAAAGAGACCCAGTACTTC.

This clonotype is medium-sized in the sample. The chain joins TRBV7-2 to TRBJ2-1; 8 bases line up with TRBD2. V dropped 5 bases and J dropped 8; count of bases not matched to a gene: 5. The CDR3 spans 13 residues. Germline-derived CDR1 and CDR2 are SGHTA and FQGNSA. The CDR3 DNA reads TGTGCCAGCAGCCCGGGACTAGGCCATGAGCAGTTCTTC. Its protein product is CASSPGLGHEQFF.

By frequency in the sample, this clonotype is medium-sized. CDR3 residues: CASSTSGGAGETQYF. DNA for the CDR3: TGTGCCAGCAGCACCAGCGGGGGGGCCGGCGAGACCCAGTACTTC. The V gene is TRBV7-2, the J gene TRBJ2-5; TRBD2 agrees at 10 bases. After removal of 5 bases from V and 5 bases from J, the junction contained 8 bases not matched to a gene. Germline values: CDR1 SGHTA, CDR2 FQGNSA. The CDR3 has 15 amino acids.

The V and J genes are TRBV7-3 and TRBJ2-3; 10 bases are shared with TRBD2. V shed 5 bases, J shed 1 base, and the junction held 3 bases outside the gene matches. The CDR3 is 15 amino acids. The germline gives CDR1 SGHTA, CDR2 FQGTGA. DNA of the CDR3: TGTGCCAGCAGCCCTCTAGCGGGGGGCACAGATACGCAGTATTTT. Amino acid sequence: CASSPLAGGTDTQYF.

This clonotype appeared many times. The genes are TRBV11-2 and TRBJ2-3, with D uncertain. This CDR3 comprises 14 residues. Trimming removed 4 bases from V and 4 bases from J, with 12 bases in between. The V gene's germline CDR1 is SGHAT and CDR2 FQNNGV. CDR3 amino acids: CASSSSTVADTQYF. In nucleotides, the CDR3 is TGTGCCAGCAGCTCATCTACGGTGGCAGATACGCAGTATTTT.

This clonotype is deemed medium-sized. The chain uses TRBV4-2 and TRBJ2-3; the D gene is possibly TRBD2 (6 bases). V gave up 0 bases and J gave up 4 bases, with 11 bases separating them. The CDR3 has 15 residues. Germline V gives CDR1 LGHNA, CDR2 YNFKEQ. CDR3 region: CASSQDLGSADTQYF. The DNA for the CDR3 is TGTGCCAGCAGCCAAGATCTCGGGAGTGCAGATACGCAGTATTTT.

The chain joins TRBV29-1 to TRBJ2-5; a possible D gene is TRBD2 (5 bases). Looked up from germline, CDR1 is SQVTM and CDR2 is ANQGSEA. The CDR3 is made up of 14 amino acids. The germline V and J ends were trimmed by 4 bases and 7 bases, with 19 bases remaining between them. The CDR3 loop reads CSVAFNKGEGTQYF. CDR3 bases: TGCAGCGTTGCATTTAATAAGGGAGAGGGGACCCAGTACTTC.

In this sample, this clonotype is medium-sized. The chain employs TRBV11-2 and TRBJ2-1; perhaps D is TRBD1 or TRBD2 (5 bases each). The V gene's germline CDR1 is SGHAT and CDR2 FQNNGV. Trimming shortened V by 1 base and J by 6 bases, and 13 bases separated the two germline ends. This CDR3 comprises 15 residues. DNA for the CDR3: TGTGCCAGCAGCTTAGTCCGGGGCGGGCTCAATGAGCAGTTCTTC. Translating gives CASSLVRGGLNEQFF.

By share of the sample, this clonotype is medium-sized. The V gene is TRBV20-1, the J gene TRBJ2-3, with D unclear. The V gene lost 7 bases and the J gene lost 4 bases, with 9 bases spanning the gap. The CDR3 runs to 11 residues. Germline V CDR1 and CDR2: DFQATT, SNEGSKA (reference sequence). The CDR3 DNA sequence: TGCAGTGGCGAGCTCGCAGATACGCAGTATTTT. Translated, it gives CSGELADTQYF.

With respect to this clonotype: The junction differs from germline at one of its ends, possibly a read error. As DNA, the CDR3 is TGTGCCAGCAGCTCTCGTCCCTCAGGGGATATGCAGTATTTT. Translating it yields CASSSRPSGDMQYF. The chain links TRBV7-9 to TRBJ2-3; maybe TRBD1 (6 bases). In germline, CDR1 is SEHNR, CDR2 FQNEAQ (reference sequence). This CDR3 has 14 residues.

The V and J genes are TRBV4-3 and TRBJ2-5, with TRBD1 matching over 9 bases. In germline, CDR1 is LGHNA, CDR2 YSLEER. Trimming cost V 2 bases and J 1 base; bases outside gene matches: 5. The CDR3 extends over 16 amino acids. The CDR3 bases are TGCGCCAGCAGCCAACGACAGGGGGATGGCCAAGAGACCCAGTACTTC. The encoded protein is CASSQRQGDGQETQYF.

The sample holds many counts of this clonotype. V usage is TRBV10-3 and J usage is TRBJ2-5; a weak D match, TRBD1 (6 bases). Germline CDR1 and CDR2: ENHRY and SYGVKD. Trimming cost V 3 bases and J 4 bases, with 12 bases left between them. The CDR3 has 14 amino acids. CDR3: CAISDPEGGETQYF. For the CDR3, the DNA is TGTGCCATCAGTGACCCAGAAGGGGGAGAGACCCAGTACTTC.

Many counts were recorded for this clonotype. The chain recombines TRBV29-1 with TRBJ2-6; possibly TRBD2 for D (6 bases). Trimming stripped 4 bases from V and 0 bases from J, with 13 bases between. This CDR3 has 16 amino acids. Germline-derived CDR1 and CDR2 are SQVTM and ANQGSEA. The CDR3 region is CSVVQGGSSGANVLTF. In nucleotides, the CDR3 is TGCAGCGTTGTGCAGGGAGGAAGCTCTGGGGCCAACGTCCTGACTTTC.

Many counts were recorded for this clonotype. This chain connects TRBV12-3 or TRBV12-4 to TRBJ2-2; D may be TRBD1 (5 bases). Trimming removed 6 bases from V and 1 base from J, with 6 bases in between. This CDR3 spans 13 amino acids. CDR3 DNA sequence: TGTGCCAGCAGAGACAGGAACACCGGGGAGCTGTTTTTT. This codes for CASRDRNTGELFF.

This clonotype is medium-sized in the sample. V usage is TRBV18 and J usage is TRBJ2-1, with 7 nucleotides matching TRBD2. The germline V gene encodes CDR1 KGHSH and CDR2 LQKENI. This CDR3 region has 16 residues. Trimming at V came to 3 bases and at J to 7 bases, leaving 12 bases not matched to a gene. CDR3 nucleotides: TGTGCCAGCTCACCGATCGTAAGCGGGACTCGGAATGAGCAGTTCTTC. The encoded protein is CASSPIVSGTRNEQFF. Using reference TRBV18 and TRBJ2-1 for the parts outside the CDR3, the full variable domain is NAGVMQNPRHLVRRRGQEARLRCSPMKGHSHVYWYRQLPEEGLKFMVYLQKENIIDESGMPKERFSAEFPKEGPSILRIQQVVRGDSAAYFCASSPIVSGTRNEQFFGPGTRLTVL.

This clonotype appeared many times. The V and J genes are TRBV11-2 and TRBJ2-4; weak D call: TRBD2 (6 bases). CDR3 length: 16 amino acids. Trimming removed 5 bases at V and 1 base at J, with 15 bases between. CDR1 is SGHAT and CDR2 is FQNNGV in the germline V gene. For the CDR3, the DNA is TGTGCCAGCAGCCTGGGGGGAGGCCTGGCCAAAAACATTCAGTACTTC. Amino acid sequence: CASSLGGGLAKNIQYF.

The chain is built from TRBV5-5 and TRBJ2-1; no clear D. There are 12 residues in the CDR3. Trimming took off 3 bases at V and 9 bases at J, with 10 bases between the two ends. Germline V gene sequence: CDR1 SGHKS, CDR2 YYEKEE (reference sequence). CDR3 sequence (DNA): TGTGCCAGCAGCTCGACGTTTGGTGAGCAGTTCTTC. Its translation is CASSSTFGEQFF.

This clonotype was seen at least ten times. CDR3 in amino acids: CASSPMGGRRGNEQFF. CDR3 nucleotides: TGTGCCAGCAGTCCGATGGGGGGTCGGAGGGGCAATGAGCAGTTCTTC. This rearrangement joins TRBV12-3 or TRBV12-4 to TRBJ2-1; tentatively, D is TRBD2 (6 bases). This CDR3 spans 16 amino acids. Trimming took off 5 bases at V and 6 bases at J, with 20 bases between the two ends.

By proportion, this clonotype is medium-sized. This chain's CDR3 is CASSAGTTYEQYF. The CDR3 coding sequence is TGTGCCAGCAGTGCGGGCACGACCTACGAGCAGTACTTC. The V call is TRBV6-1, the J call TRBJ2-7, with D unresolved. The CDR3 totals 13 residues. Trimming pared 4 bases from V and 2 bases from J, leaving 9 bases between. The germline V gene has CDR1 MNHNS and CDR2 SASEGT.

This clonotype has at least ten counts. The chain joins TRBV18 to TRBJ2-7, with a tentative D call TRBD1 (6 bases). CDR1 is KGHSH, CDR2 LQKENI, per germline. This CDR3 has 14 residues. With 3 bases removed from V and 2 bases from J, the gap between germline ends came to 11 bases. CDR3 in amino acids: CASSPQGNAYEQYF. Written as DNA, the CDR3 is TGTGCCAGCTCACCCCAGGGGAATGCCTACGAGCAGTACTTC.

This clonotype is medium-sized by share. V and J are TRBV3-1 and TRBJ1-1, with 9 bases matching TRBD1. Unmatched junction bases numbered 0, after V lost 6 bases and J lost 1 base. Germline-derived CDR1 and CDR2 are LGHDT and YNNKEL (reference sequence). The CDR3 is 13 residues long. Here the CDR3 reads CASRQGANTEAFF. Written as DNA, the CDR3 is TGTGCCAGCAGACAGGGGGCGAACACTGAAGCTTTCTTT.

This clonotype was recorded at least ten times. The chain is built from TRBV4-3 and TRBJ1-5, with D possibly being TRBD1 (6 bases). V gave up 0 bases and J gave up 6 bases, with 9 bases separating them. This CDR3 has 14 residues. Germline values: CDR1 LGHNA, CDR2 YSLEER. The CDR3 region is CASSQDRGVQPQHF. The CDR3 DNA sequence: TGCGCCAGCAGCCAAGACAGGGGCGTTCAGCCCCAGCATTTT.

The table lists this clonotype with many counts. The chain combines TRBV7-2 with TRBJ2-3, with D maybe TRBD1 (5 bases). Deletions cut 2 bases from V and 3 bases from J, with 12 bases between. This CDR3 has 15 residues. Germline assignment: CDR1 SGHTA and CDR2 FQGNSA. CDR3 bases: TGTGCCAGCAGCTTAATAGGGGTCGGTACAGATACGCAGTATTTT. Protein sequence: CASSLIGVGTDTQYF.

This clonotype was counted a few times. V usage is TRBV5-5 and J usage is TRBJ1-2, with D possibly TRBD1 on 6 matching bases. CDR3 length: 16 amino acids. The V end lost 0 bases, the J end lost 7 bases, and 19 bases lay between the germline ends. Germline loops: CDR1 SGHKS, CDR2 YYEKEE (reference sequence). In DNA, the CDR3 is TGTGCCAGCAGCTTGGGTTTGTCTTCAGGGGAGAGTGGCTACACCTTC. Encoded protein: CASSLGLSSGESGYTF.

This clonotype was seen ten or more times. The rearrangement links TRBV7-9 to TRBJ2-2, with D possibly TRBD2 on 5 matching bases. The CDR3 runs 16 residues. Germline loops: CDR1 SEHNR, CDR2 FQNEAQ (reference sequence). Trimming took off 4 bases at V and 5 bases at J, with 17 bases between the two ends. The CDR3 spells CASSSPRVGNTGELFF. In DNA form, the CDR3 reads TGTGCCAGCAGCTCCCCGAGGGTAGGAAATACCGGGGAGCTGTTTTTT.

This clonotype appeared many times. The CDR3 protein is CAISDPDRNEQYF. CDR3 in DNA: TGTGCCATCAGTGATCCGGATAGGAACGAGCAGTACTTC. The chain uses TRBV10-3 and TRBJ2-7; no clear D gene. Per germline, CDR1 ENHRY and CDR2 SYGVKD. The germline V and J ends were trimmed by 3 bases and 5 bases, with 11 bases remaining between them. This CDR3 has 13 amino acids.